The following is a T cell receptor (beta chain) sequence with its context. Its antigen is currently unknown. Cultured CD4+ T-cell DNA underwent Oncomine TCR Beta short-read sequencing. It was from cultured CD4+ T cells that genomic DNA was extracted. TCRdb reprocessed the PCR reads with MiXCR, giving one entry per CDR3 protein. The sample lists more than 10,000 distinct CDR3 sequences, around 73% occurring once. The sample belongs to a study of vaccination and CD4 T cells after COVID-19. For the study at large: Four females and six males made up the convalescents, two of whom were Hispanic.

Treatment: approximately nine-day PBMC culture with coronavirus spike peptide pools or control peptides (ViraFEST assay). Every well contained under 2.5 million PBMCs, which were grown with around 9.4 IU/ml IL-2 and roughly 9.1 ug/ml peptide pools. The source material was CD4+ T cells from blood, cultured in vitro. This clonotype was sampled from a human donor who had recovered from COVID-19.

CDR3 amino acids: CASSPRTGAENYGYTF. For the CDR3, the DNA is TGTGCCAGCTCACCCCGTACAGGGGCGGAAAACTATGGCTACACCTTC. The chain combines TRBV18 with TRBJ1-2; the match to TRBD1 covers 7 bases. Germline loops: CDR1 KGHSH, CDR2 LQKENI. After removal of 3 bases from V and 2 bases from J, the junction contained 9 bases not matched to a gene. The CDR3 loop spans 16 amino acids.